This section outlines one TCR beta chain sequence together with its context. What it recognizes is unknown. Repertoires were generated with immunoSEQ multiplex PCR, while TCRdb's copy carries only in-frame clones and drops some. The table includes roughly 30,000 clones, around 67% detected once. The germline gives CDR1 SGHAT, CDR2 FQNNGV. Trimming stripped 0 bases from V and 0 bases from J, with 8 bases between. This CDR3 is built from 15 residues. The sample is drawn from a study of early stage breast cancer tumors. Looking at the study overall: Roughly 9.4-fold was the mean read coverage per sample. Study results and caveats: Compared with adjacent normal breast, tumors showed about 2.3-fold denser, more clonal T cells. Tumor and normal breast were distinguished via blood comparison in most of the 16 patients. Commonly generated sequences made up most enriched TCRB sequences shared between patients.

This chain connects TRBV11-2 to TRBJ2-5; D gene unclear. The sample taken for sequencing was blood. The receptor comes from a person aged 40-50 years with breast cancer. The CDR3 coding sequence is TGTGCCAGCAGCTTAGATATGGAGTACCAAGAGACCCAGTACTTC. Translation gives CASSLDMEYQETQYF.